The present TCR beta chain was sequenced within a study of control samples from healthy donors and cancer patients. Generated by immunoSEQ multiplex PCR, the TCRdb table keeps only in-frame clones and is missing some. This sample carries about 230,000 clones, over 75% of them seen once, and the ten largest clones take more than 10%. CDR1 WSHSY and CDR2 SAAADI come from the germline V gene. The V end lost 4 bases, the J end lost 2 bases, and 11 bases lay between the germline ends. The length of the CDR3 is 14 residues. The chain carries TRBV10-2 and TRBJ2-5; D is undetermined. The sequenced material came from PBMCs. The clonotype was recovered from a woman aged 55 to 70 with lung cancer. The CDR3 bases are TGCGCCAGCAGTGTTGGAGCGAGACAAGAGACCCAGTACTTC. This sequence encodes CASSVGARQETQYF.